The next 19 T cell receptor beta chains were all read from a single sample in a study of blood T cell repertoires in COVID-19. Method: immunoSEQ multiplex PCR; TCRdb's copy keeps in-frame clones and lacks some. The sample records about 250,000 clones, approximately 80% being singletons. Input material: peripheral blood. These receptor sequences come from a man older than 75 with acute or convalescent COVID-19.

A few counts support this clone. V is TRBV12-5 and J is TRBJ1-1; D remains ambiguous. Germline V lookup: CDR1 LGHNT, CDR2 FRNRAP. The CDR3 is 13 amino acids. V was pared by 6 bases and J by 6 bases, with 14 bases between. The CDR3 reads CASGLSSVAEAFF. DNA of the CDR3: TGTGCTAGTGGCCTATCCTCGGTGGCTGAAGCTTTCTTT.

The chain is built from TRBV5-1 and TRBJ2-2, with 10 bases that match TRBD1. J gave up 3 bases and V 0 bases, and 5 bases lay outside the gene matches. This CDR3 comprises 17 residues. Germline CDR1 and CDR2: SGHRS and YFSETQ. CDR3 loop: CASSLGTGTGDTGELFF. CDR3 bases: TGCGCCAGCAGCTTGGGTACCGGGACAGGGGACACCGGGGAGCTGTTTTTT.

The gene calls are TRBV20-1 and TRBJ1-4, with D perhaps TRBD1 (5 bases). In germline, CDR1 is DFQATT, CDR2 SNEGSKA (reference sequence). Trimming cost V 1 base and J 8 bases, with 5 bases left between them. This CDR3 comprises 11 residues. The CDR3 region has the DNA TGCAGTGCTAGAGCAGGGGAAAAACTGTTTTTT. Its translation: CSARAGEKLFF.

The chain carries TRBV28 and TRBJ1-5; no firm D call. The CDR3 consists of 14 residues. Trimming took 4 bases from V and 2 from J, leaving 9 bases between them. CDR1 is MDHEN, CDR2 SYDVKM, per germline. CDR3 sequence: CASSSLARNQPQHF. The CDR3 DNA reads as TGTGCCAGCAGTTCGTTAGCGCGCAATCAGCCCCAGCATTTT.

V gene TRBV7-9 combines with J gene TRBJ2-7, with 10 bases fitting TRBD2. Germline V gene sequence: CDR1 SEHNR, CDR2 FQNEAQ (reference sequence). This CDR3 spans 15 amino acids. J gave up 4 bases and V 5 bases, and 8 bases lay outside the gene matches. CDR3 nucleotide sequence: TGTGCCAGCAGCCCCTGGACTAGCGGTAATTACGAGCAGTACTTC. Protein sequence: CASSPWTSGNYEQYF.

The chain combines TRBV5-4 with TRBJ2-1; 8 positions match TRBD1. The CDR3 totals 16 residues. J was trimmed by 6 bases and V by 4 bases; bases with no gene match: 12. The germline CDR1 and CDR2 sequences are SGHNT and YYREEE (reference sequence). The CDR3 DNA sequence: TGTGCCAGCAGCATGACAGGGGTGGGCCGGGTCAATGAGCAGTTCTTC. Amino acids: CASSMTGVGRVNEQFF.

The V and J genes are TRBV27 and TRBJ1-6; no reliable D call. Germline values: CDR1 MNHEY, CDR2 SMNVEV (reference sequence). This CDR3 is built from 15 residues. With 3 bases removed from V and 3 bases from J, the gap between germline ends came to 9 bases. CDR3 bases: TGTGCCAGCAGTTTTTCGAGTATCTATAATTCACCCCTCCACTTT. Translated: CASSFSSIYNSPLHF.

The chain couples TRBV28 to TRBJ1-5; 8 positions agree with TRBD1. The CDR3 has 14 residues. The V segment lost 4 bases and the J segment 1 base; nucleotides outside the gene matches: 0. Germline V CDR1 and CDR2: MDHEN, SYDVKM. The CDR3: CASSSGGSNQPQHF. The CDR3 region has the DNA TGTGCCAGCAGTTCAGGGGGCAGCAATCAGCCCCAGCATTTT.

This chain joins TRBV28 and TRBJ1-3, with no clear D. V was pared by 8 bases and J by 0 bases, with 17 bases between. The CDR3 covers 16 residues. Germline V lookup: CDR1 MDHEN, CDR2 SYDVKM. CDR3 bases: TGTGCCAGCTTCCCTGGCGGCACACTCTCTGGAAACACCATATATTTT. The encoded protein is CASFPGGTLSGNTIYF. Drawing the rest from reference TRBV28 and TRBJ1-3, the complete variable domain is DVKVTQSSRYLVKRTGEKVFLECVQDMDHENMFWYRQDPGLGLRLIYFSYDVKMKEKGDIPEGYSVSREKKERFSLILESASTNQTSMYLCASFPGGTLSGNTIYFGEGSWLTVV.

V gene TRBV6-6 combines with J gene TRBJ2-7, with TRBD1 identical over 9 bases. Germline CDR1 MNHNY, CDR2 SVGAGI (reference sequence). The CDR3 has 15 residues. Trimming took 2 bases from V and 2 from J; bases not matched to a gene: 4. The DNA of the CDR3 is TGTGCCAGCAGTTACACTGACAGGGGGGCCTACGAGCAGTACTTC. Translation: CASSYTDRGAYEQYF.

The rearrangement uses TRBV5-1 and TRBJ2-7, with D possibly TRBD1 on 5 matching bases. Per the germline V gene, CDR1 is SGHRS and CDR2 is YFSETQ. V shed 0 bases and J shed 3 bases, with 7 bases lying between them. There are 13 residues in the CDR3. CDR3 coding DNA: TGCGCCAGCAGCTTGGGACAGTACTACGAGCAGTACTTC. Its translation is CASSLGQYYEQYF.

The chain employs TRBV5-1 and TRBJ2-7; the match to TRBD1 covers 8 bases. The V and J ends lost 4 bases and 4 bases, in that order; junction bases with no gene match: 10. In germline, CDR1 is SGHRS, CDR2 YFSETQ. The CDR3 extends over 15 amino acids. The CDR3 sequence: CASSKPDRGAYEQYF. CDR3 DNA sequence: TGCGCCAGCAGCAAACCCGACAGGGGAGCTTACGAGCAGTACTTC.

V and J are TRBV19 and TRBJ2-7; TRBD1 aligns across 10 bases. The J segment lost 0 bases and the V segment lost 3 bases, leaving 20 bases of the junction unmatched. The CDR3 loop spans 21 amino acids. Germline loops: CDR1 LNHDA, CDR2 SQIVND (reference sequence). The CDR3 here is CASSIGVWDRGRHWSSYEQYF. For the CDR3, the DNA is TGTGCCAGTAGTATTGGAGTTTGGGACAGGGGTCGACATTGGAGCTCCTACGAGCAGTACTTC. Full variable domain (missing parts from reference TRBV19 and TRBJ2-7): DGGITQSPKYLFRKEGQNVTLSCEQNLNHDAMYWYRQDPGQGLRLIYYSQIVNDFQKGDIAEGYSVSREKKESFPLTVTSAQKNPTAFYLCASSIGVWDRGRHWSSYEQYFGPGTRLTVT.

The genes are TRBV3-1 (or the pseudogene TRBV3-2) and TRBJ1-2, with 9 bases identical to TRBD1. The trim removed 2 bases at V and 9 bases at J, leaving 4 bases unmatched. This CDR3 region has 13 residues. From germline, CDR1 is LGHDT and CDR2 YNNKEL (reference sequence). CDR3 protein: CASSQRQGGRYTF. The CDR3 bases are TGTGCCAGCAGCCAACGACAGGGGGGGCGCTACACCTTC.

The gene calls are TRBV19 and TRBJ1-2; D is ambiguous. CDR3 size: 15 residues. V gave up 0 bases and J gave up 6 bases, with 14 bases separating them. CDR1 LNHDA and CDR2 SQIVND come from the germline V gene (reference sequence). The CDR3 protein is CASSIDGRGRNGYTF. Here the CDR3 DNA reads TGTGCCAGTAGTATAGATGGTCGGGGTAGGAATGGCTACACCTTC.

The chain links TRBV11-2 to TRBJ1-2; TRBD1 aligns across 8 bases. This CDR3 is 15 amino acids long. V gave up 2 bases and J gave up 3 bases; unmatched junction bases: 5. Germline V gene data show CDR1 as SGHAT and CDR2 as FQNNGV. The DNA for the CDR3 is TGTGCCAGCAGCTTAACGGACAGGGTGTACTATGGCTACACCTTC. Encoded protein: CASSLTDRVYYGYTF.

CDR3 bases: TGTGCCAGCAGCCCGCGGCCCGACAGGGCAACTGAAGCTTTCTTT. Its translation is CASSPRPDRATEAFF. V gene TRBV5-5 combines with J gene TRBJ1-1; 7 bases are a match to TRBD1. Germline V gives CDR1 SGHKS, CDR2 YYEKEE (reference sequence). With 4 bases clipped from V and 5 bases from J, the junction kept 11 bases outside the gene matches. CDR3 length: 15 residues.

This sequence joins TRBV5-4 and TRBJ2-1; 9 positions agree with TRBD1. The V segment lost 5 bases and the J segment 1 base; nucleotides outside the gene matches: 4. CDR1 SGHNT and CDR2 YYREEE come from the germline V gene (reference sequence). The length of the CDR3 is 15 residues. The CDR3 DNA is TGTGCCAGCAGTCAGGACAGGGGATCCTACAATGAGCAGTTCTTC. Its translation: CASSQDRGSYNEQFF.

This clone is a singleton in its sample. The rearrangement uses TRBV9 and TRBJ2-2, with TRBD1 matching 9 bases. Germline CDR1 is SGDLS and CDR2 is YYNGEE. The CDR3 is 17 residues long. The V gene end was trimmed by 2 bases and the J gene end by 2 bases; junction bases not matched to a gene: 7. The CDR3 DNA is TGTGCCAGCAGCGTTTACCCGGGACAGGGTAACACCGGGGAGCTGTTTTTT. It yields the protein CASSVYPGQGNTGELFF.